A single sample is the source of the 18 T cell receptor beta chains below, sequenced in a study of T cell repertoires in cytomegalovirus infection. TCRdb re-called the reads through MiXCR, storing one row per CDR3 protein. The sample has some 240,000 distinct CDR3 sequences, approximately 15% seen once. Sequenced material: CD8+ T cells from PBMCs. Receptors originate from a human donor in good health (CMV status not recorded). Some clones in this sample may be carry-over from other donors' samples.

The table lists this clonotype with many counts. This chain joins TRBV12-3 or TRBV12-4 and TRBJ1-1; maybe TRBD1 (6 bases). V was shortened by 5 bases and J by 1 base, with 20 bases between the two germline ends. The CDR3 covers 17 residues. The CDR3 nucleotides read TGTGCCAGCAGTGACCCGGGACAAAAGAGGTGGAACACTGAAGCTTTCTTT. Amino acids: CASSDPGQKRWNTEAFF.

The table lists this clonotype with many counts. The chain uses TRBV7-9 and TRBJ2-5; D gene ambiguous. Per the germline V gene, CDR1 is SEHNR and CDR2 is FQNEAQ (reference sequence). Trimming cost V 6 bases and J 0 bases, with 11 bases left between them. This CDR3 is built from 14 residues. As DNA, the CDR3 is TGTGCCAGCAGGGATCAAGCGTACCAAGAGACCCAGTACTTC. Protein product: CASRDQAYQETQYF.

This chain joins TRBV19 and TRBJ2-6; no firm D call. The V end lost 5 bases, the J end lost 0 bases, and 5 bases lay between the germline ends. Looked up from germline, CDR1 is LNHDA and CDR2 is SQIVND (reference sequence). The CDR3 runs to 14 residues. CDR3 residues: CASSLDSGANVLTF. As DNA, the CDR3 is TGTGCCAGTAGTTTGGACTCTGGGGCCAACGTCCTGACTTTC.

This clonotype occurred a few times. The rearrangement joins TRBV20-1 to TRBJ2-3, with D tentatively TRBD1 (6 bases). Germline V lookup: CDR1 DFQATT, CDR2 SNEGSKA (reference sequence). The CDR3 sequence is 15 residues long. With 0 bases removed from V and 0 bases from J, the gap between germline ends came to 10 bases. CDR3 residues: CSARDYQGSTDTQYF. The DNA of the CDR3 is TGCAGTGCTAGAGATTATCAGGGGAGCACAGATACGCAGTATTTT.

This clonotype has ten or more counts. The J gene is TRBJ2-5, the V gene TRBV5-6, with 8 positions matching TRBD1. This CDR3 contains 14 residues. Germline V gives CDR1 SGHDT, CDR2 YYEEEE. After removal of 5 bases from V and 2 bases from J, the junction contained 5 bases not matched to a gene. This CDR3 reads CASSPGTGQETQYF. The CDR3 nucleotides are TGTGCCAGCAGTCCCGGGACAGGTCAAGAGACCCAGTACTTC.

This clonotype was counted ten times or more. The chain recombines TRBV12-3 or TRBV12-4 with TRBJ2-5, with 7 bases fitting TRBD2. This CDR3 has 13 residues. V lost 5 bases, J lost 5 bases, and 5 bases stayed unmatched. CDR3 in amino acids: CASSGEGEETQYF. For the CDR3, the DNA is TGTGCCAGCAGTGGGGAGGGCGAGGAGACCCAGTACTTC.

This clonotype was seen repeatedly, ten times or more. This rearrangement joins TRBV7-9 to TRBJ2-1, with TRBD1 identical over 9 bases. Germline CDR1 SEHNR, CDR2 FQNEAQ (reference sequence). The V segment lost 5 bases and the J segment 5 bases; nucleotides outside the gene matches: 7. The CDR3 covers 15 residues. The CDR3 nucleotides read TGTGCCAGCAGCCCGACAGGGGGTTGGGACAATGAGCAGTTCTTC. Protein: CASSPTGGWDNEQFF.

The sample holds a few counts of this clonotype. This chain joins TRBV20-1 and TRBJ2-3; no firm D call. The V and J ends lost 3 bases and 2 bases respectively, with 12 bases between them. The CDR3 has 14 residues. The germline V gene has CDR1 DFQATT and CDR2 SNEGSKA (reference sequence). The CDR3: CSASKGRDTDTQYF. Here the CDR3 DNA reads TGCAGTGCTAGTAAGGGAAGGGACACAGATACGCAGTATTTT.

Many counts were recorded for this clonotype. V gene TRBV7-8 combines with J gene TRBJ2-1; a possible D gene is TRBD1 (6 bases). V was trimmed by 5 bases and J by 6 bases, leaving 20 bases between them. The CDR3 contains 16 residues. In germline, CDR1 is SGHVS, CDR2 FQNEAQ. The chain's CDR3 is CASSPGVGGRGNEQFF. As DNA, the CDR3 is TGTGCCAGCAGCCCTGGGGTTGGGGGCCGAGGCAATGAGCAGTTCTTC.

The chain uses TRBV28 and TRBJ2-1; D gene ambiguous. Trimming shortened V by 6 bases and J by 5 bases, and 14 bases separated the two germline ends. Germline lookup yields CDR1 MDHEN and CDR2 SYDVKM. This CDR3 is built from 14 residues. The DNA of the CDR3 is TGTGCCAGCAGCCCCCGGTCCATTAACAATGAGCAGTTCTTC. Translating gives CASSPRSINNEQFF.

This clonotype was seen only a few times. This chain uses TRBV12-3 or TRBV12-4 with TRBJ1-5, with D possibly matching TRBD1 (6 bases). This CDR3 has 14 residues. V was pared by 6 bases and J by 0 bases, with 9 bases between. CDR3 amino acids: CASRRGISNQPQHF. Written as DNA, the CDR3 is TGTGCCAGCAGAAGGGGGATTAGCAATCAGCCCCAGCATTTT.

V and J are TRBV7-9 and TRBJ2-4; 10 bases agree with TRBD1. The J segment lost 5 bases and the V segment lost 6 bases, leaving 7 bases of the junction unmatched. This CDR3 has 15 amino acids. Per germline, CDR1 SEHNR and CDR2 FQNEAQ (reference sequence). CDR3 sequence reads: CASRMTGGSENIQYF. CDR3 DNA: TGTGCCAGCAGGATGACAGGGGGCAGCGAAAACATTCAGTACTTC.

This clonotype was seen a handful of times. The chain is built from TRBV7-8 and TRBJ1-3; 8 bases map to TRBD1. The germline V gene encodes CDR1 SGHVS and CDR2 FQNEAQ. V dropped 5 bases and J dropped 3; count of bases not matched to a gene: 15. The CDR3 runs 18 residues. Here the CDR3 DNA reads TGTGCCAGCAGCCCCGGGACAGGCGTAAGATATAGTGGAAACACCATATATTTT. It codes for CASSPGTGVRYSGNTIYF.

The CDR3: CASSYTRVLDEQFF. The CDR3 coding sequence is TGCGCCAGCAGTTATACCAGGGTTTTGGATGAGCAGTTCTTC. The rearrangement uses TRBV10-2 and TRBJ2-1; possible D gene TRBD1, 5 bases. The V gene's germline CDR1 is WSHSY and CDR2 SAAADI. V dropped 5 bases and J dropped 8 bases, with 16 bases sitting between them. This CDR3 has 14 residues.

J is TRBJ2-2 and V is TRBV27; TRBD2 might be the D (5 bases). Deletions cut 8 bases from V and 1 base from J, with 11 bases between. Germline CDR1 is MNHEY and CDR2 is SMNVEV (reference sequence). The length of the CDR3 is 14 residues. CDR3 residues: CASHEGVNTGELFF. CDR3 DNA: TGTGCCAGCCACGAGGGTGTGAACACCGGGGAGCTGTTTTTT.

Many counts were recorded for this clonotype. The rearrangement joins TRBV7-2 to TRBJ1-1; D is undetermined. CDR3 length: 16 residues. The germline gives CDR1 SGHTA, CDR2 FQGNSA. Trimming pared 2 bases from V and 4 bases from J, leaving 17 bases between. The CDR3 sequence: CASSLLPPSMGTEAFF. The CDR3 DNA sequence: TGTGCCAGCAGCTTACTACCCCCCTCCATGGGCACTGAAGCTTTCTTT.

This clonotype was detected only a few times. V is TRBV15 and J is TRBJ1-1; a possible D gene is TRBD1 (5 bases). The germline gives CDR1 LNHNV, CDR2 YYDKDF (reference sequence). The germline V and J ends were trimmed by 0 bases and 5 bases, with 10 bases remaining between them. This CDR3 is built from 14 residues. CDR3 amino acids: CATSRDLGTTEAFF. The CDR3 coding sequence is TGTGCCACCAGCAGAGATCTGGGGACGACTGAAGCTTTCTTT.

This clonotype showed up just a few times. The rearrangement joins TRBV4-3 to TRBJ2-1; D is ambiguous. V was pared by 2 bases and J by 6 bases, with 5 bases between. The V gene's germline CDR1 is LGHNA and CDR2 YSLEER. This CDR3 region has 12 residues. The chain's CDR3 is CASSQRVNEQFF. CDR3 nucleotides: TGCGCCAGCAGCCAACGAGTCAATGAGCAGTTCTTC.